This T cell receptor (beta chain) comes out of a study of neoadjuvant nivolumab and ipilimumab in lung cancer. Study-level findings and limits: Higher pretherapy blood TCR richness went with higher resected-tumor richness. Compared with tumor-adjacent uninvolved lung, resected tumors showed greater richness and clonality.

Here immunoSEQ multiplex PCR was the method, and the copy in TCRdb shows in-frame clones only, minus some. The sample lists about 26,000 clones, roughly 80% occurring once. About this clone itself: Its antigen is unidentified.

From germline, CDR1 is SGHAT and CDR2 FQNNGV. The CDR3 contains 16 residues. With 3 bases removed from V and 0 bases from J, the gap between germline ends came to 14 bases. V usage is TRBV11-2 and J usage is TRBJ1-1, with a weak D call TRBD1 (5 bases). The origin of this receptor is an adult with non-small cell lung cancer. This material consisted of peripheral blood, taken before neoadjuvant nivolumab, alone or with ipilimumab. The CDR3 DNA reads as TGTGCCAGCAGCTTTGAGGGGCTACTGATGAACACTGAAGCTTTCTTT. Its protein is CASSFEGLLMNTEAFF.